What follows are 13 T cell receptor beta chains derived from one specimen sequenced in a study of T cell responses to AZD1222 COVID-19 vaccine. The repertoire was sequenced with immunoSEQ multiplex PCR; TCRdb's copy has only in-frame clones and lacks some. Altogether 65,000 to 80,000 clones are present, 88% being singletons, with the ten largest covering 4% to 5.5%. The sample was peripheral blood, taken 28 days after the second dose of the MenACWY control vaccine. These receptors were collected from an adult who received the MenACWY meningococcal vaccine as a control.

This clone was counted once. The V gene is TRBV10-2, the J gene TRBJ1-3; D unresolved. The CDR3 spans 12 residues. V lost 5 bases and J 4 bases, leaving 6 bases between the germline ends. Germline lookup yields CDR1 WSHSY and CDR2 SAAADI. The CDR3 loop is CASSLEGNTIYF. The CDR3 DNA follows: TGCGCCAGCAGTCTAGAGGGAAACACCATATATTTT.

The V gene is TRBV11-3, the J gene TRBJ2-3; 9 bases match TRBD2. The CDR3 spans 15 residues. Trimming at V came to 5 bases and at J to 1 base, leaving 4 bases not matched to a gene. CDR1 and CDR2 from the germline V gene are SGHNT and YENEEA. This CDR3 is CASSPGTSRTDTQYF. DNA for the CDR3: TGTGCCAGCAGCCCCGGGACTAGCCGCACAGATACGCAGTATTTT. The entire variable domain, with the rest obtained from reference TRBV11-3 and TRBJ2-3, is as follows: EAGVVQSPRYKIIEKKQPVAFWCNPISGHNTLYWYLQNLGQGPELLIRYENEEAVDDSQLPKDRFSAERLKGVDSTLKIQPAELGDSAVYLCASSPGTSRTDTQYFGPGTRLTVL.

The sample holds one count of this clone. The chain combines TRBV11-2 with TRBJ2-7; D possibly uses TRBD1 or TRBD2 (6 bases each). CDR3 length equals 12 residues. Trimming removed 3 bases from V and 7 bases from J, with 10 bases in between. The germline CDR1 and CDR2 sequences are SGHAT and FQNNGV. In nucleotides, the CDR3 is TGTGCCAGCAGCTTGGGGGCGGGAGAGCAGTACTTC. It is translated as CASSLGAGEQYF.

The chain joins TRBV30 to TRBJ1-3, with 9 bases matching TRBD1. The CDR3 is 16 amino acids. Germline V gene lookup returns CDR1 GTSNPN and CDR2 SVGIG (reference sequence). With 3 bases clipped from V and 1 base from J, the junction kept 7 bases outside the gene matches. The CDR3, as DNA: TGTGCCTGGAGCGGGTCGGACAGGGGATCTGGAAACACCATATATTTT. This translates into CAWSGSDRGSGNTIYF. Based on the CDR3 plus reference TRBV30 and TRBJ1-3, the full variable domain is SQTIHQWPATLVQPVGSPLSLECTVEGTSNPNLYWYRQAAGRGLQLLFYSVGIGQISSEVPQNLSASRPQDRQFILSSKKLLLSDSGFYLCAWSGSDRGSGNTIYFGEGSWLTVV.

The chain has TRBV6-1 and TRBJ1-4, with D perhaps matching TRBD1 (5 bases). V was shortened by 2 bases and J by 4 bases, with 11 bases between the two germline ends. Germline CDR1 and CDR2: MNHNS and SASEGT. The CDR3 totals 15 residues. The CDR3 DNA follows: TGTGCCAGCAGTGAACCCGGGACGCTTAATGAAAAACTGTTTTTT. Translated: CASSEPGTLNEKLFF.

V usage is TRBV28 and J usage is TRBJ1-2; 10 bases map to TRBD1. Germline V CDR1 and CDR2: MDHEN, SYDVKM. The CDR3 covers 15 residues. Trimming at V came to 6 bases and at J to 5 bases, leaving 9 bases not matched to a gene. CDR3 in amino acids: CASRVTGGAGYGYTF. The CDR3 region has the DNA TGTGCCAGCAGGGTGACAGGGGGCGCTGGGTATGGCTACACCTTC.

This sequence joins TRBV15 and TRBJ1-3, with TRBD1 identical over 7 bases. The CDR3 spans 21 residues. Germline V gives CDR1 LNHNV, CDR2 YYDKDF (reference sequence). V lost 0 bases to trimming and J lost 0 bases; unmatched junction nucleotides: 17. CDR3 DNA sequence: TGTGCCACCAGCAGAGATATATTTGGCGATCCGACAGGGCTCTCTGGAAACACCATATATTTT. As protein: CATSRDIFGDPTGLSGNTIYF. Full variable domain (remainder filled in from reference TRBV15 and TRBJ1-3): DAMVIQNPRYQVTQFGKPVTLSCSQTLNHNVMYWYQQKSSQAPKLLFHYYDKDFNNEADTPDNFQSRRPNTSFCFLDIRSPGLGDTAMYLCATSRDIFGDPTGLSGNTIYFGEGSWLTVV.

The CDR3 region is CASSQDLGANTGELFF. The CDR3 DNA reads as TGTGCCAGCAGCCAAGATTTGGGAGCAAACACCGGGGAGCTGTTTTTT. The chain uses TRBV4-2 and TRBJ2-2; TRBD2 is a possible D gene (5 bases). The CDR3 is 16 amino acids. Germline assignment: CDR1 LGHNA and CDR2 YNFKEQ. The ends were cut back, 0 bases at V and 2 bases at J, with 10 bases in the middle.

This chain links TRBV9 with TRBJ2-3; 10 bases line up with TRBD2. The CDR3 runs 14 residues. Per germline, CDR1 SGDLS and CDR2 YYNGEE. J gave up 0 bases and V 6 bases, and 1 base lay outside the gene matches. The CDR3 spells CASKTSGSTDTQYF. CDR3 DNA: TGTGCCAGCAAGACTAGCGGGAGCACAGATACGCAGTATTTT.

This chain uses TRBV7-7 with TRBJ2-3, with 7 bases identical to TRBD1. The V segment lost 5 bases and the J segment 2 bases; nucleotides outside the gene matches: 7. Germline assignment: CDR1 SSHAT and CDR2 FNYEAQ (reference sequence). The CDR3 length is 15 residues. The CDR3 spells CASSPGQPFTDTQYF. For the CDR3, the DNA is TGTGCCAGCAGCCCGGGACAGCCTTTCACAGATACGCAGTATTTT.

The V and J genes are TRBV12-5 and TRBJ1-4; D is uncertain. Trimming cost V 2 bases and J 8 bases, with 15 bases left between them. Per germline, CDR1 LGHNT and CDR2 FRNRAP. This CDR3 comprises 15 residues. The CDR3 protein is CASGLPVGNNEKLFF. CDR3 sequence (DNA): TGTGCTAGTGGTTTGCCGGTAGGGAATAACGAAAAACTGTTTTTT.

This clone has a single count. V gene TRBV9 combines with J gene TRBJ2-3; 12 bases line up with TRBD1. Germline values: CDR1 SGDLS, CDR2 YYNGEE. Unmatched junction bases numbered 6, after V lost 4 bases and J lost 3 bases. The CDR3 is 16 amino acids. The CDR3 sequence is CASSPRDRGLTDTQYF. The CDR3, as DNA: TGTGCCAGCAGCCCCCGGGACAGGGGGCTAACAGATACGCAGTATTTT.

The chain recombines TRBV7-9 with TRBJ2-5; D possibly corresponds to TRBD1 (5 bases). Germline V gene data show CDR1 as SEHNR and CDR2 as FQNEAQ (reference sequence). The CDR3 has 14 residues. Deletions cut 5 bases from V and 2 bases from J, with 12 bases between. The CDR3, as DNA: TGTGCCAGCAGCCCTAGGACAAATCAAGAGACCCAGTACTTC. Protein sequence: CASSPRTNQETQYF.